These 23 T cell receptor beta chains were sequenced from one sample in a study of control samples from healthy donors and cancer patients. Clones were sequenced by immunoSEQ multiplex PCR, and TCRdb holds only the in-frame ones, with some missing. This table has 70,000 to 80,000 clones, around 84% appearing once. Sequences were obtained from blood. The receptors derive from a man aged 50 to 60 in good health.

The chain recombines TRBV11-3 with TRBJ1-2; tentatively, D is TRBD1 (6 bases). CDR3 length: 13 amino acids. Trimming removed 6 bases at V and 6 bases at J, with 14 bases between. Per the germline V gene, CDR1 is SGHNT and CDR2 is YENEEA. The CDR3 sequence: CASRNFGTHGYTF. The DNA for the CDR3 is TGTGCCAGCAGAAACTTCGGGACACATGGCTACACCTTC.

A few counts support this clone. The chain carries TRBV11-3 and TRBJ2-7; D might be TRBD2 (5 bases). Trimming stripped 2 bases from V and 6 bases from J, with 14 bases between. The CDR3 covers 14 residues. Germline V CDR1 and CDR2: SGHNT, YENEEA. DNA for the CDR3: TGTGCCAGCAGCTTACCGACCGGGGAATCCGAGCAGTACTTC. Amino acid sequence: CASSLPTGESEQYF.

This clone has only one observation. The chain uses TRBV4-3 and TRBJ2-2, with D perhaps given as TRBD1 or TRBD2 (6 bases each). V was trimmed by 0 bases and J by 6 bases, leaving 8 bases between them. This CDR3 region has 14 residues. Germline values: CDR1 LGHNA, CDR2 YSLEER. CDR3 region: CASSQEGGPGELFF. CDR3 sequence (DNA): TGCGCCAGCAGCCAAGAAGGGGGGCCCGGGGAGCTGTTTTTT.

The chain recombines TRBV11-3 with TRBJ1-1; D is uncertain. This CDR3 region has 11 residues. Germline assignment: CDR1 SGHNT and CDR2 YENEEA. V gave up 6 bases and J gave up 8 bases, with 10 bases separating them. This CDR3 reads CASRLTAEAFF. CDR3 nucleotide sequence: TGTGCCAGCAGGTTGACGGCGGAAGCTTTCTTT.

J is TRBJ1-1 and V is TRBV2, with D maybe TRBD1 (6 bases). The CDR3 loop spans 15 amino acids. Germline loops: CDR1 SNHLY, CDR2 FYNNEI. With 7 bases removed from V and 2 bases from J, the gap between germline ends came to 17 bases. CDR3 DNA sequence: TGTGCCAGCAACCGGGACACCTCATTTAACACTGAAGCTTTCTTT. Encoded protein: CASNRDTSFNTEAFF.

The rearrangement joins TRBV27 to TRBJ2-7; D is possibly TRBD2 (7 bases). Germline V gene lookup returns CDR1 MNHEY and CDR2 SMNVEV (reference sequence). The CDR3 totals 14 residues. The V end was cut by 2 bases, the J end by 4 bases, with 12 bases between. CDR3 DNA sequence: TGTGCCAGCAGTTTAGTGGGAGGGGGGTACGAGCAGTACTTC. Its protein is CASSLVGGGYEQYF.

This sequence joins TRBV6-1 and TRBJ2-5; 13 bases are shared with TRBD2. V lost 3 bases and J lost 4; bases outside the gene matches: 8. The germline CDR1 and CDR2 sequences are MNHNS and SASEGT. The CDR3 length is 17 residues. The CDR3 loop reads CASSETTSGRIRETQYF. In nucleotides, the CDR3 is TGTGCCAGCAGTGAGACGACTAGCGGGAGGATTCGAGAGACCCAGTACTTC.

Remarks on this clone: This sample includes further DNA sequences coding for the same CDR3. The chain carries TRBV5-1 and TRBJ2-3; perhaps TRBD1 as D (6 bases). The CDR3 has 14 amino acids. V lost 4 bases, J lost 2 bases, and 11 bases lay in between. Looked up from germline, CDR1 is SGHRS and CDR2 is YFSETQ. CDR3 protein: CASSLSGATDTQYF. The CDR3 DNA follows: TGCGCCAGCAGCCTTTCAGGGGCCACAGATACGCAGTATTTT.

The chain uses TRBV27 and TRBJ2-1; TRBD2 matches 9 bases. Germline V gives CDR1 MNHEY, CDR2 SMNVEV (reference sequence). The CDR3 is 14 amino acids. V lost 3 bases to trimming and J lost 9 bases; unmatched junction nucleotides: 6. CDR3 sequence: CASSLAGGPGEQFF. The CDR3 nucleotides are TGTGCCAGCAGTTTGGCGGGAGGGCCGGGTGAGCAGTTCTTC.

This clone was counted a single time. The chain carries TRBV7-6 and TRBJ2-2, with unresolved D. Per the germline V gene, CDR1 is SGHVS and CDR2 is FNYEAQ. The CDR3 covers 15 residues. V lost 5 bases, J lost 7 bases, and 17 bases lay in between. The CDR3, as DNA: TGTGCCAGCAGCCCCACGGCGAGCCTGGGCGGGGAGCTGTTTTTT. Its translation is CASSPTASLGGELFF.

This clone appeared a single time. The chain has TRBV28 and TRBJ2-1; D is unclear. The V end lost 3 bases, the J end lost 6 bases, and 6 bases lay between the germline ends. Germline assignment: CDR1 MDHEN and CDR2 SYDVKM. CDR3 length: 12 amino acids. The CDR3 nucleotides are TGTGCCAGCAGTTTCTATCGCAATGAGCAGTTCTTC. It codes for CASSFYRNEQFF.

CDR3 sequence (DNA): TGTGCCAGCAGCCCGCCAGGACTAGCGGGCTACAATGAGCAGTTCTTC. This sequence encodes CASSPPGLAGYNEQFF. V and J are TRBV7-9 and TRBJ2-1; TRBD2 matches 11 bases. Germline trimming cut 5 bases from V and 3 bases from J; bases unmatched to any gene: 6. Per germline, CDR1 SEHNR and CDR2 FQNEAQ (reference sequence). The CDR3 sequence is 16 residues long.

V usage is TRBV11-2 and J usage is TRBJ2-3; TRBD2 aligns across 8 bases. The germline gives CDR1 SGHAT, CDR2 FQNNGV. The CDR3 runs to 15 residues. V shed 2 bases and J 4 bases; nucleotides not matched to a gene: 5. CDR3 residues: CASSLSSGRADTQYF. Here the CDR3 DNA reads TGTGCCAGCAGCTTATCTAGCGGGCGTGCAGATACGCAGTATTTT.

The chain employs TRBV9 and TRBJ2-7; 8 nucleotides align to TRBD1. This CDR3 region has 17 residues. After removal of 3 bases from V and 3 bases from J, the junction contained 14 bases not matched to a gene. In germline, CDR1 is SGDLS, CDR2 YYNGEE. This chain's CDR3 is CASSAEKGGDRFYEQYF. CDR3 coding DNA: TGTGCCAGCAGCGCGGAGAAGGGCGGGGACAGGTTCTACGAGCAGTACTTC. The variable domain in full, completed from reference TRBV9 and TRBJ2-7, reads DSGVTQTPKHLITATGQRVTLRCSPRSGDLSVYWYQQSLDQGLQFLIQYYNGEERAKGNILERFSAQQFPDLHSELNLSSLELGDSALYFCASSAEKGGDRFYEQYFGPGTRLTVT.

The V gene is TRBV25-1, the J gene TRBJ1-1; D remains unclear. Germline V gives CDR1 MGHDK, CDR2 SYGVNS. The CDR3 spans 13 residues. Trimming took 1 base from V and 3 from J, leaving 6 bases between them. In DNA form, the CDR3 reads TGTGCCAGCAGTGAATGGGCCTACACTGAAGCTTTCTTT. Residues: CASSEWAYTEAFF.

The chain uses TRBV5-6 and TRBJ1-2; TRBD1 agrees at 7 bases. CDR3 length: 12 residues. V was clipped by 4 bases and J by 5 bases; unmatched bases: 2. CDR1 is SGHDT and CDR2 is YYEEEE in the germline V gene. CDR3 in DNA: TGTGCCAGCAGCCGGGGACAGTATGGCTACACCTTC. It codes for CASSRGQYGYTF.

V gene TRBV9 combines with J gene TRBJ1-2; TRBD1 matches 7 bases. J was trimmed by 7 bases and V by 3 bases; bases with no gene match: 12. Germline lookup yields CDR1 SGDLS and CDR2 YYNGEE. The CDR3 length is 15 residues. CDR3 sequence reads: CASSAQGRGIVGYTF. In DNA form, the CDR3 reads TGTGCCAGCAGCGCACAGGGGCGGGGAATCGTTGGCTACACCTTC.

CDR3: CASRARDSSGNTIYF. CDR3 nucleotides: TGTGCCAGCAGAGCTCGGGACAGCTCTGGAAACACCATATATTTT. The chain is built from TRBV28 and TRBJ1-3, with 7 bases lining up with TRBD1. Germline loops: CDR1 MDHEN, CDR2 SYDVKM. CDR3 length: 15 amino acids. Germline trimming cut 6 bases from V and 0 bases from J; bases unmatched to any gene: 5.

The chain joins TRBV28 to TRBJ1-6; the D gene is possibly TRBD1 (5 bases). The CDR3 is made up of 13 amino acids. V lost 11 bases and J lost 6, with 14 bases in between. Looked up from germline, CDR1 is MDHEN and CDR2 is SYDVKM. CDR3 in amino acids: CAVGASLNSPLHF. The CDR3 DNA reads as TGTGCCGTCGGGGCCTCTCTTAATTCACCCCTCCACTTT.

The chain links TRBV6-6 to TRBJ1-1, with 9 bases aligning to TRBD1. This CDR3 is 13 amino acids long. Germline CDR1 reads MNHNY; CDR2 reads SVGAGI (reference sequence). The V segment lost 4 bases and the J segment 3 bases; nucleotides outside the gene matches: 0. The chain's CDR3 is CASSWTGDTEAFF. Written as DNA, the CDR3 is TGTGCCAGCAGTTGGACAGGGGACACTGAAGCTTTCTTT.

This clone has more than one count but fewer than ten. In nucleotides, the CDR3 is TGTGCCAGCAGTTACGGGGGGGGTCAGCCCCAGCATTTT. It is translated as CASSYGGGQPQHF. This chain joins TRBV6-2 or TRBV6-3 and TRBJ1-5; tentatively, D is TRBD1 (5 bases). The germline V gene has CDR1 MNHEY and CDR2 SVGEGT. V was shortened by 2 bases and J by 6 bases, with 8 bases between the two germline ends. This CDR3 spans 13 amino acids.

This rearrangement joins TRBV19 to TRBJ2-7, with 9 bases that match TRBD2. Germline V gene lookup returns CDR1 LNHDA and CDR2 SQIVND (reference sequence). Trimming cost V 3 bases and J 6 bases; bases outside gene matches: 9. CDR3 length equals 15 residues. The CDR3 is CASSMAARLAAEQYF. The CDR3 region has the DNA TGTGCCAGTAGTATGGCTGCGAGACTAGCGGCCGAGCAGTACTTC.

This chain connects TRBV7-2 to TRBJ1-1; D possibly corresponds to TRBD1 (6 bases). The CDR3 contains 16 residues. Trimming cost V 2 bases and J 1 base, with 14 bases left between them. Germline V gives CDR1 SGHTA, CDR2 FQGNSA. For the CDR3, the DNA is TGTGCCAGCAGCTTATTAGGGGGGCGGACGAACACTGAAGCTTTCTTT. Amino acid sequence: CASSLLGGRTNTEAFF.